These 29 T cell receptor beta chains came from one sample sequenced in a study of OX40 agonist ivuxolimab in advanced cancers. Here immunoSEQ multiplex PCR was the method, and the copy in TCRdb shows in-frame clones only, minus some. The profile covers about 64,000 clones, with about 91% appearing a single time and 2.8% taken by the ten largest. The source material was CD4+ or CD8+ T cells sorted from blood, sampled in a trial of the OX40 agonist ivuxolimab. These receptors were taken from an adult with an advanced solid tumor such as melanoma, head and neck, liver or kidney cancer.

The chain recombines TRBV19 with TRBJ2-2, with a tentative D call TRBD2 (6 bases). The germline V and J ends were trimmed by 1 base and 6 bases, with 18 bases remaining between them. The CDR3 loop spans 17 amino acids. Per germline, CDR1 LNHDA and CDR2 SQIVND (reference sequence). This CDR3 reads CASSIGRRGTVAGELFF. In DNA form, the CDR3 reads TGTGCCAGTAGTATAGGAAGGCGGGGCACCGTGGCCGGGGAGCTGTTTTTT.

This sequence joins TRBV18 and TRBJ2-7; unclear D gene. Trimming took 0 bases from V and 1 from J, leaving 10 bases between them. The CDR3 is made up of 15 amino acids. CDR1 KGHSH and CDR2 LQKENI come from the germline V gene. CDR3 residues: CASSPPSLDSYEQYF. CDR3 coding DNA: TGTGCCAGCTCACCACCGTCGCTAGATTCCTACGAGCAGTACTTC. The variable domain in full, completed from reference TRBV18 and TRBJ2-7, reads NAGVMQNPRHLVRRRGQEARLRCSPMKGHSHVYWYRQLPEEGLKFMVYLQKENIIDESGMPKERFSAEFPKEGPSILRIQQVVRGDSAAYFCASSPPSLDSYEQYFGPGTRLTVT.

The chain combines TRBV19 with TRBJ1-1; 7 bases fit TRBD1. The CDR3 length is 14 residues. Looked up from germline, CDR1 is LNHDA and CDR2 is SQIVND (reference sequence). Trimming removed 5 bases from V and 6 bases from J; junction bases left unmatched: 9. Written as DNA, the CDR3 is TGTGCCAGTAGTCCCCCAGGGGGATTAGCTGAAGCTTTCTTT. This codes for CASSPPGGLAEAFF.

The rearrangement links TRBV11-2 to TRBJ2-1; 7 bases are a match to TRBD1. The trim removed 5 bases at V and 10 bases at J, leaving 8 bases unmatched. This CDR3 is built from 13 residues. Germline V CDR1 and CDR2: SGHAT, FQNNGV. CDR3 coding DNA: TGTGCCAGCAGCACCCAGACAGGGATGGAGCAGTTCTTC. This codes for CASSTQTGMEQFF.

Comment on this clone: At one boundary the junction diverges from the germline segment, which might be a read error. Written as DNA, the CDR3 is TGTGCCAGCAGTAACTCAATTGACGCGGGCTACAATGAGCAGTTCTTC. Its protein product is CASSNSIDAGYNEQFF. The V call is TRBV6-5, the J call TRBJ2-1, with a weak D call TRBD2 (5 bases). The CDR3 extends over 16 amino acids. CDR1 is MNHEY, CDR2 SVGAGI, per germline.

This clone was counted once. The chain uses TRBV5-1 and TRBJ1-6; D ambiguous. There are 15 residues in the CDR3. The V end lost 0 bases, the J end lost 9 bases, and 13 bases lay between the germline ends. Germline assignment: CDR1 SGHRS and CDR2 YFSETQ. The CDR3 DNA is TGCGCCAGCAGCTTGGAACCTGGGGAAGGTTCACCCCTCCACTTT. This translates into CASSLEPGEGSPLHF. The full variable domain, rest sourced from reference TRBV5-1 and TRBJ1-6, is KAGVTQTPRYLIKTRGQQVTLSCSPISGHRSVSWYQQTPGQGLQFLFEYFSETQRNKGNFPGRFSGRQFSNSRSEMNVSTLELGDSALYLCASSLEPGEGSPLHFGNGTRLTVT.

The chain uses TRBV10-1 and TRBJ2-1; D call uncertain. This CDR3 comprises 14 residues. Germline V gene lookup returns CDR1 WNHNN and CDR2 SYGVQD (reference sequence). Trimming removed 4 bases at V and 5 bases at J, with 12 bases between. The CDR3 loop is CASSGMTQNNEQFF. CDR3 coding DNA: TGCGCCAGCAGTGGCATGACCCAGAACAATGAGCAGTTCTTC.

The V and J genes are TRBV5-1 and TRBJ2-3; D not resolved. CDR3 size: 13 residues. With 0 bases removed from V and 5 bases from J, the gap between germline ends came to 7 bases. CDR1 is SGHRS and CDR2 is YFSETQ in the germline V gene. The CDR3 DNA follows: TGCGCCAGCAGCTTGGGGTTCCGAGATACGCAGTATTTT. It is translated as CASSLGFRDTQYF.

The chain couples TRBV28 to TRBJ1-1, with D unresolved. The germline V gene has CDR1 MDHEN and CDR2 SYDVKM. V was clipped by 5 bases and J by 1 base, with 8 bases between them. The CDR3 is made up of 13 amino acids. In DNA, the CDR3 is TGTGCCAGCAGTGTAACCCCGAACACTGAAGCTTTCTTT. Translated, it gives CASSVTPNTEAFF.

J is TRBJ2-2 and V is TRBV6-1; D may be TRBD1 or TRBD2 (5 bases each). The CDR3 has 18 residues. Deletions cut 3 bases from V and 0 bases from J, with 17 bases between. Germline CDR1 reads MNHNS; CDR2 reads SASEGT. The CDR3 sequence is CASSDRLGAITNTGELFF. Here the CDR3 DNA reads TGTGCCAGCAGTGACAGACTCGGGGCGATAACGAACACCGGGGAGCTGTTTTTT.

CDR3 residues: CASRLLFAGATDTQYF. Written as DNA, the CDR3 is TGTGCCAGCAGACTATTGTTTGCGGGAGCCACAGATACGCAGTATTTT. V gene TRBV6-6 combines with J gene TRBJ2-3; TRBD2 matches 7 bases. J was trimmed by 2 bases and V by 6 bases; bases with no gene match: 11. Germline assignment: CDR1 MNHNY and CDR2 SVGAGI (reference sequence). This CDR3 is built from 16 residues.

The chain is built from TRBV6-5 and TRBJ1-6; D might be TRBD1 (6 bases). The CDR3 extends over 14 amino acids. Germline loops: CDR1 MNHEY, CDR2 SVGAGI. Trimming pared 7 bases from V and 10 bases from J, leaving 17 bases between. DNA of the CDR3: TGTGCCAGCACCAGAACAGGGACGGGGTCACCCCTCCACTTT. It codes for CASTRTGTGSPLHF.

The V call is TRBV28, the J call TRBJ2-4; no clear D gene. V was cut by 4 bases and J by 8 bases, with 12 bases left in between. Germline CDR1 is MDHEN and CDR2 is SYDVKM. The CDR3 totals 13 residues. CDR3 loop: CASSSTLIDIQYF. The CDR3 DNA reads TGTGCCAGCAGTTCGACATTGATAGACATTCAGTACTTC.

Only one count was recorded for this clone. The chain couples TRBV19 to TRBJ2-3; 10 bases align to TRBD2. V dropped 1 base and J dropped 3; count of bases not matched to a gene: 1. The CDR3 spans 15 residues. Germline V gene data show CDR1 as LNHDA and CDR2 as SQIVND (reference sequence). CDR3 protein: CASSIVTSGTDTQYF. Here the CDR3 DNA reads TGTGCCAGTAGTATAGTGACTAGCGGGACAGATACGCAGTATTTT.

The chain has TRBV19 and TRBJ1-1; 10 bases line up with TRBD1. Germline V gives CDR1 LNHDA, CDR2 SQIVND (reference sequence). CDR3 length equals 16 residues. Germline trimming cut 5 bases from V and 10 bases from J; bases unmatched to any gene: 16. CDR3 residues: CASSPKSGQGGSSAFF. DNA for the CDR3: TGTGCCAGTAGTCCCAAGTCCGGACAGGGGGGGAGTTCAGCTTTCTTT.

The V and J genes are TRBV7-9 and TRBJ2-2; 7 bases match TRBD2. Per the germline V gene, CDR1 is SEHNR and CDR2 is FQNEAQ (reference sequence). Trimming removed 5 bases from V and 2 bases from J; junction bases left unmatched: 8. This CDR3 spans 16 amino acids. The CDR3 nucleotides are TGTGCCAGCAGCCCCACTCCGGGACTAAACACCGGGGAGCTGTTTTTT. Translation gives CASSPTPGLNTGELFF.

J is TRBJ2-5 and V is TRBV30; TRBD1 or TRBD2 may be the D gene (5 bases each). Per germline, CDR1 GTSNPN and CDR2 SVGIG (reference sequence). V was pared by 2 bases and J by 2 bases, with 9 bases between. The CDR3 length is 13 residues. The CDR3 here is CAWSRGEQETQYF. The CDR3 bases are TGTGCCTGGAGTCGAGGGGAGCAAGAGACCCAGTACTTC.

The chain joins TRBV19 to TRBJ1-5; D is undetermined. The CDR3 runs 13 residues. Germline-derived CDR1 and CDR2 are LNHDA and SQIVND (reference sequence). V gave up 3 bases and J gave up 3 bases, with 6 bases separating them. CDR3 coding DNA: TGTGCCAGTAGTATTGGTTTCAATCAGCCCCAGCATTTT. Its translation is CASSIGFNQPQHF. Using reference TRBV19 and TRBJ1-5 for the parts outside the CDR3, the full variable domain is DGGITQSPKYLFRKEGQNVTLSCEQNLNHDAMYWYRQDPGQGLRLIYYSQIVNDFQKGDIAEGYSVSREKKESFPLTVTSAQKNPTAFYLCASSIGFNQPQHFGDGTRLSIL.

A remark on this clone: The sample contains more than one DNA sequence encoding this CDR3. This chain uses TRBV30 with TRBJ2-5; 10 bases are a match to TRBD1. CDR1 and CDR2 from the germline V gene are GTSNPN and SVGIG (reference sequence). The CDR3 is 15 amino acids. J lost 1 base, V lost 0 bases, and 2 bases had no gene match. CDR3 in DNA: TGTGCCTGGAGTGTAGGACAGGGGGGCCAAGAGACCCAGTACTTC. Its protein is CAWSVGQGGQETQYF.

The chain links TRBV7-3 to TRBJ2-5; no clear D gene. The CDR3 runs to 16 residues. V shed 5 bases and J shed 2 bases, with 18 bases lying between them. The V gene's germline CDR1 is SGHTA and CDR2 FQGTGA. As DNA, the CDR3 is TGTGCCAGCAGCGTAAACCCTTTAGGGCCTCAAGAGACCCAGTACTTC. As protein: CASSVNPLGPQETQYF.

This clone was seen just once. The V gene is TRBV6-1, the J gene TRBJ2-1, with D perhaps TRBD1 (5 bases). This CDR3 spans 17 amino acids. In germline, CDR1 is MNHNS, CDR2 SASEGT. V lost 4 bases and J 4 bases, leaving 20 bases between the germline ends. The CDR3 sequence: CASSGVTGTVRYNEQFF. CDR3 bases: TGTGCCAGCAGTGGGGTAACAGGCACCGTTAGGTACAATGAGCAGTTCTTC.

The V gene is TRBV10-1, the J gene TRBJ2-7, with 8 bases identical to TRBD1. Germline CDR1 is WNHNN and CDR2 is SYGVQD (reference sequence). The junction had 6 bases not matched to a gene; V was cut back by 3 bases and J by 5 bases. The length of the CDR3 is 14 residues. The CDR3 bases are TGCGCCAGCAGTGAAGGACAGGGACCCCACGAGCAGTACTTC. This sequence encodes CASSEGQGPHEQYF.

The V and J genes are TRBV6-1 and TRBJ2-5; D perhaps matches TRBD2 (5 bases). The better agreement between TRBJ2-7 and the DNA end casts doubt on the J call. This CDR3 is built from 14 residues. Germline CDR1 MNHNS, CDR2 SASEGT. CDR3 in amino acids: CASCRRVLPYEQYF. Here the CDR3 DNA reads TGTGCCAGCTGCAGGCGGGTTCTGCCCTACGAGCAGTACTTC.

This sequence joins TRBV30 and TRBJ1-1; D call uncertain. This CDR3 has 14 amino acids. V lost 0 bases, J lost 0 bases, and 8 bases lay in between. Germline V CDR1 and CDR2: GTSNPN, SVGIG (reference sequence). The CDR3 region has the DNA TGTGCCTGGAGTGTTGAAGGTTTGAACACTGAAGCTTTCTTT. Translation: CAWSVEGLNTEAFF.

This clone was counted only a few times. The CDR3 loop is CASSRTSGRSYEQYF. CDR3 sequence (DNA): TGTGCCAGCAGTCGGACTAGCGGGAGGAGCTACGAGCAGTACTTC. V is TRBV2 and J is TRBJ2-7; TRBD2 matches at 14 bases. Losses at the gene ends were 5 bases for V and 3 bases for J; bases not matched to a gene: 3. Germline V gene sequence: CDR1 SNHLY, CDR2 FYNNEI. There are 15 residues in the CDR3.

This chain connects TRBV27 to TRBJ1-5; 7 nucleotides line up with TRBD1. Trimming cost V 7 bases and J 5 bases; bases outside gene matches: 2. The CDR3 is 12 residues long. Germline-derived CDR1 and CDR2 are MNHEY and SMNVEV (reference sequence). CDR3 sequence (DNA): TGTGCCAGCAAACAGGGGTATCAGCCCCAGCATTTT. As protein: CASKQGYQPQHF.

The J gene is TRBJ1-1, the V gene TRBV18; D may be TRBD1 (6 bases). With 7 bases removed from V and 4 bases from J, the gap between germline ends came to 13 bases. This CDR3 comprises 13 residues. CDR1 KGHSH and CDR2 LQKENI come from the germline V gene. CDR3 nucleotides: TGTGCCAGCTGGGGGGGGGCCGGCACTGAAGCTTTCTTT. This encodes CASWGGAGTEAFF. Combining the CDR3 with reference TRBV18 and TRBJ1-1 gives the whole variable domain NAGVMQNPRHLVRRRGQEARLRCSPMKGHSHVYWYRQLPEEGLKFMVYLQKENIIDESGMPKERFSAEFPKEGPSILRIQQVVRGDSAAYFCASWGGAGTEAFFGQGTRLTVV.

This chain links TRBV5-6 with TRBJ1-1; D not certain. V lost 6 bases, J lost 1 base, and 10 bases lay in between. The CDR3 has 13 amino acids. The V gene's germline CDR1 is SGHDT and CDR2 YYEEEE. The CDR3 reads CASKFQPNTEAFF. CDR3 coding DNA: TGTGCCAGCAAATTTCAGCCGAACACTGAAGCTTTCTTT.

As regards this clone: Other DNA variants within this sample encode the same CDR3. V usage is TRBV2 and J usage is TRBJ2-5; D is unclear. This CDR3 is built from 13 residues. Per the germline V gene, CDR1 is SNHLY and CDR2 is FYNNEI. With 4 bases removed from V and 2 bases from J, the gap between germline ends came to 8 bases. This CDR3 is CASSVHSQETQYF. For the CDR3, the DNA is TGTGCCAGCAGTGTTCACTCACAAGAGACCCAGTACTTC.